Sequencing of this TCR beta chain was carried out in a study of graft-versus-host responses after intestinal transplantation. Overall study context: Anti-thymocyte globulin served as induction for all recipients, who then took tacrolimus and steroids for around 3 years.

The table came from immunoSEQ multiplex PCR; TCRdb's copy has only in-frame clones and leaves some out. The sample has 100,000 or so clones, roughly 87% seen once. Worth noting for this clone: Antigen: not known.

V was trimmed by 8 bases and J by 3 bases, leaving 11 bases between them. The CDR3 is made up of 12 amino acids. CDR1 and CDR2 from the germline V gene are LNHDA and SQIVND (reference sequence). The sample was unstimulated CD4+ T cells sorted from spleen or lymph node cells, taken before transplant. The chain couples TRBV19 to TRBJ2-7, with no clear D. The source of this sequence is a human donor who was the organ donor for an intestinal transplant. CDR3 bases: TGTGCCAGTTCTCGTGTCGGCTACGAGCAGTACTTC. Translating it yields CASSRVGYEQYF.